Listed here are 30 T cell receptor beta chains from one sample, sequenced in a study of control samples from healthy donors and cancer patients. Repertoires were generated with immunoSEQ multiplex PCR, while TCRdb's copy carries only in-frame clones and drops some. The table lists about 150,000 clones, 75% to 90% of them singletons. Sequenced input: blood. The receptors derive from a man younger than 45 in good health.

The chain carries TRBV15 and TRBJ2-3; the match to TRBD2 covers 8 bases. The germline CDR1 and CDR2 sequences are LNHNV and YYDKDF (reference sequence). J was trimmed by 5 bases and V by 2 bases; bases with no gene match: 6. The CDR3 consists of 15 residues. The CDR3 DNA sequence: TGTGCCACCAGCAGAACCGGGGGGGCCATAGATACGCAGTATTTT. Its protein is CATSRTGGAIDTQYF.

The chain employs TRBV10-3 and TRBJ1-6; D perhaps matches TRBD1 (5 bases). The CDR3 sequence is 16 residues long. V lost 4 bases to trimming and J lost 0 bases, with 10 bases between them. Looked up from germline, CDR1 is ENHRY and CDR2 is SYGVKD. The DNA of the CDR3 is TGTGCCATCAGTGGGAAGACAGTCTCCTATAATTCACCCCTCCACTTT. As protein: CAISGKTVSYNSPLHF.

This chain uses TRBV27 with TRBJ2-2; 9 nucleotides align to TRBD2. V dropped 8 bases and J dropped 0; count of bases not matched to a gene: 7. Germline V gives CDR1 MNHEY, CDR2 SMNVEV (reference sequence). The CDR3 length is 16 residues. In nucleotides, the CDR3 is TGTGCCAGCGGAAAGCGGGGGGACCCGAACACCGGGGAGCTGTTTTTT. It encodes CASGKRGDPNTGELFF.

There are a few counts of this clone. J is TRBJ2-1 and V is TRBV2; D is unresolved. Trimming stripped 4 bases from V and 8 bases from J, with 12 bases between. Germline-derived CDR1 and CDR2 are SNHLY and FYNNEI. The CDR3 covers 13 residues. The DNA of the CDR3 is TGTGCCAGCAGTGTACAAGCGCCCGATGAGCAGTTCTTC. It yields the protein CASSVQAPDEQFF.

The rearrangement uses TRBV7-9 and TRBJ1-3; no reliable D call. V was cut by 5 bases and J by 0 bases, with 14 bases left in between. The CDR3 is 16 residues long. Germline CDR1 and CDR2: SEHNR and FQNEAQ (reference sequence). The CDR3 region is CASSLSFLSSGNTIYF. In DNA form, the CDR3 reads TGTGCCAGCAGCCTCTCTTTCCTGAGCTCTGGAAACACCATATATTTT.

The CDR3 nucleotides read TGTGCCAGCAGTTTTGGCTGGAGAGGCTACACCTTC. Translating it yields CASSFGWRGYTF. The V call is TRBV12-3 or TRBV12-4, the J call TRBJ1-2; D gene ambiguous. The CDR3 sequence is 12 residues long. V was pared by 3 bases and J by 8 bases, with 10 bases between.

CDR3 DNA: TGCGCCAGCAGCCAAGAGCTAGCGGGAGGGGGTCGAGAGACCCAGTACTTC. It translates to CASSQELAGGGRETQYF. This rearrangement joins TRBV4-1 to TRBJ2-5; the match to TRBD2 covers 12 bases. Germline lookup yields CDR1 MGHRA and CDR2 YSYEKL. With V trimmed by 0 bases and J by 4 bases, 6 bases remained unmatched. The CDR3 is made up of 17 amino acids.

Here the CDR3 reads CASSMTGLGTEAFF. In DNA, the CDR3 is TGTGCCAGCAGTATGACAGGGTTGGGCACTGAAGCTTTCTTT. The chain carries TRBV5-4 and TRBJ1-1; 7 bases map to TRBD1. V shed 5 bases and J 4 bases; nucleotides not matched to a gene: 8. Germline-derived CDR1 and CDR2 are SGHNT and YYREEE (reference sequence). The CDR3 totals 14 residues. The full variable domain, in which reference TRBV5-4 and TRBJ1-1 provide the parts outside the CDR3, is ETGVTQSPTHLIKTRGQQVTLRCSSQSGHNTVSWYQQALGQGPQFIFQYYREEENGRGNFPPRFSGLQFPNYSSELNVNALELDDSALYLCASSMTGLGTEAFFGQGTRLTVV.

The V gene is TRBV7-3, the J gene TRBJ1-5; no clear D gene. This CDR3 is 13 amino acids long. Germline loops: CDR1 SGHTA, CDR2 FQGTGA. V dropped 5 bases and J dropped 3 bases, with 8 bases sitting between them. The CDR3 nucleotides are TGTGCCAGCAGCCAAGGACCCAATCAGCCCCAGCATTTT. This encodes CASSQGPNQPQHF.

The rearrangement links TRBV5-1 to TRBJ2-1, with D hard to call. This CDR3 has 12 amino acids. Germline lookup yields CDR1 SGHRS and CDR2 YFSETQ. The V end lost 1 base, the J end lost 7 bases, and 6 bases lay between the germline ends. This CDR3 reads CASSLTTNEQFF. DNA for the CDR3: TGCGCCAGCAGCTTGACGACGAATGAGCAGTTCTTC. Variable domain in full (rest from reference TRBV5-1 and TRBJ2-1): KAGVTQTPRYLIKTRGQQVTLSCSPISGHRSVSWYQQTPGQGLQFLFEYFSETQRNKGNFPGRFSGRQFSNSRSEMNVSTLELGDSALYLCASSLTTNEQFFGPGTRLTVL.

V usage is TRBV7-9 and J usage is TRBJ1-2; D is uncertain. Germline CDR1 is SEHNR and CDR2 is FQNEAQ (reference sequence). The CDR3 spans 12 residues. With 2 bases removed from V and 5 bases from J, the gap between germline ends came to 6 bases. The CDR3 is CASSLQEYGYTF. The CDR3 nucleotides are TGTGCCAGCAGCTTACAAGAGTATGGCTACACCTTC. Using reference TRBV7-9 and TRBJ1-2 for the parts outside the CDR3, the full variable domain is DTGVSQNPRHKITKRGQNVTFRCDPISEHNRLYWYRQTLGQGPEFLTYFQNEAQLEKSRLLSDRFSAERPKGSFSTLEIQRTEQGDSAMYLCASSLQEYGYTFGSGTRLTVV.

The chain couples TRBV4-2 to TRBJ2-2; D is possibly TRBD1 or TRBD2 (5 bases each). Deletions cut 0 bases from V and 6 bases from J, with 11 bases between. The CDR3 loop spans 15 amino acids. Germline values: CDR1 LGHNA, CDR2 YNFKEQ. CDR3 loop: CASSQDRPGPGELFF. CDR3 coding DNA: TGTGCCAGCAGCCAAGATCGCCCGGGGCCCGGGGAGCTGTTTTTT.

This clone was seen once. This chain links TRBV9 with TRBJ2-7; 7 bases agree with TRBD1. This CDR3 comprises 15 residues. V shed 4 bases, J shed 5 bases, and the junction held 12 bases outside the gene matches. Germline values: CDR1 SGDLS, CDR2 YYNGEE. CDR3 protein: CASSLTGTTGDEQYF. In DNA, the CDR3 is TGTGCCAGCAGCCTAACCGGGACAACAGGGGACGAGCAGTACTTC.

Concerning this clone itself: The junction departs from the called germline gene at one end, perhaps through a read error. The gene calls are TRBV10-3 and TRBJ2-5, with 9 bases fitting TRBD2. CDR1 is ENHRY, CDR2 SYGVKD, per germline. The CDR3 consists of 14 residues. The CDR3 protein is CAISQRGAQETRYF. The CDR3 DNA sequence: TGTGCCATCAGTCAGCGGGGGGCGCAAGAGACCCGGTACTTC.

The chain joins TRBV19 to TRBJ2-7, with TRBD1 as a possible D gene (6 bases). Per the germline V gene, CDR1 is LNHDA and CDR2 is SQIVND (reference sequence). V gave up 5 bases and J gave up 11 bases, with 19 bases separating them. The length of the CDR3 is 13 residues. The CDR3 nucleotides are TGTGCCAGTAGTTCCCGGACAGCAGACCCTAAGTACTTC. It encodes CASSSRTADPKYF.

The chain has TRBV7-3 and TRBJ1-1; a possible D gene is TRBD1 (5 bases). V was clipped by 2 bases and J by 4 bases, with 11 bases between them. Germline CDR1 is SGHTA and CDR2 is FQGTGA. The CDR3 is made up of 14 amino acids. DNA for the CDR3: TGTGCCAGCAGCTTACAGGGTGAGTCCACTGAAGCTTTCTTT. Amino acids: CASSLQGESTEAFF.

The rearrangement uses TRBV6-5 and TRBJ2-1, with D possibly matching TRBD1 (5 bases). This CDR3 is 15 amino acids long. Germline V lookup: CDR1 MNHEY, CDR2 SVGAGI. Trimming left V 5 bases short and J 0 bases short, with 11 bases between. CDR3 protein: CASSPQGNSYNEQFF. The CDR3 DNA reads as TGTGCCAGCAGTCCCCAGGGAAACTCCTACAATGAGCAGTTCTTC.

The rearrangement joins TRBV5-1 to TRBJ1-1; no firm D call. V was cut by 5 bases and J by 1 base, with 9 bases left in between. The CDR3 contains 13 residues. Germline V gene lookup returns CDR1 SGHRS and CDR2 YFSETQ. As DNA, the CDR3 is TGCGCCAGCAGTGAGTGGGGGAACACTGAAGCTTTCTTT. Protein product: CASSEWGNTEAFF. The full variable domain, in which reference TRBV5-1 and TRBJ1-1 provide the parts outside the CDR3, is KAGVTQTPRYLIKTRGQQVTLSCSPISGHRSVSWYQQTPGQGLQFLFEYFSETQRNKGNFPGRFSGRQFSNSRSEMNVSTLELGDSALYLCASSEWGNTEAFFGQGTRLTVV.

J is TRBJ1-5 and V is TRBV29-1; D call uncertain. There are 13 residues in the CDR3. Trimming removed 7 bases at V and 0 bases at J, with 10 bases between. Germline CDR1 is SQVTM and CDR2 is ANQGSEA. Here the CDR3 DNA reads TGCAGCGCCCGACGGGGTAGCAATCAGCCCCAGCATTTT. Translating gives CSARRGSNQPQHF.

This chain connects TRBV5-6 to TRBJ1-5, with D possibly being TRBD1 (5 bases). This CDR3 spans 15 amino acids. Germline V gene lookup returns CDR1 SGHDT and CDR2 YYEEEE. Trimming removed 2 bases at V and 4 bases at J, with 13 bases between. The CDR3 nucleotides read TGTGCCAGCAGCTTAGGGGCGAGGGTTAATCAGCCCCAGCATTTT. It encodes CASSLGARVNQPQHF.

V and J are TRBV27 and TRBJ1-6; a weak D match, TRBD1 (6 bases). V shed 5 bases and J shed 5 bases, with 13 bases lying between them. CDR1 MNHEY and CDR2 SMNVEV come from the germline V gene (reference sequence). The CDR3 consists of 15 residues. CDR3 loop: CASSTGQINNSPLHF. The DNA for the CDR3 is TGTGCCAGCAGTACCGGACAGATTAATAATTCACCCCTCCACTTT.

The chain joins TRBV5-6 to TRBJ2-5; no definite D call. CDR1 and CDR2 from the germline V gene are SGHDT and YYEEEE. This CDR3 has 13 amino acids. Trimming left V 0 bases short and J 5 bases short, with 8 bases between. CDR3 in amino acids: CASSLGRGETQYF. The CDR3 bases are TGTGCCAGCAGCTTGGGCCGTGGCGAGACCCAGTACTTC.

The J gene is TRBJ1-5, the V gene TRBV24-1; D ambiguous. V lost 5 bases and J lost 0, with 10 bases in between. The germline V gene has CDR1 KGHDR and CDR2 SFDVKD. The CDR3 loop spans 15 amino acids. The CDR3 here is CATSGGDFSNQPQHF. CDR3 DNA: TGTGCCACCAGTGGGGGAGACTTTAGCAATCAGCCCCAGCATTTT.

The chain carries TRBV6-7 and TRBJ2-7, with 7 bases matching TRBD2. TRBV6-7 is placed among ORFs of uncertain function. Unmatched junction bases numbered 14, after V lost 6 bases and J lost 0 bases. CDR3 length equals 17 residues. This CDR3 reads CASSYRPAGFSSYEQYF. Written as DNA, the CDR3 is TGTGCCAGCAGCTACAGGCCAGCGGGGTTTAGCTCCTACGAGCAGTACTTC.

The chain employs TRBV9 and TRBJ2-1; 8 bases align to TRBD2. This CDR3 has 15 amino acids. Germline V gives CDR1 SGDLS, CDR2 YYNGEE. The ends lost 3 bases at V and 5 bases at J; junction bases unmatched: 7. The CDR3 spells CASSGTSGINNEQFF. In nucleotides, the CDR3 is TGTGCCAGCAGCGGAACTAGCGGAATTAACAATGAGCAGTTCTTC.

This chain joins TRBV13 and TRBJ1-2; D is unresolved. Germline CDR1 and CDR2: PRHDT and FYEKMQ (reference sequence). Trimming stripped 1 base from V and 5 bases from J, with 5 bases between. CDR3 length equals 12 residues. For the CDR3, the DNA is TGTGCCAGCAGCTTAGACACTTATGGCTACACCTTC. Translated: CASSLDTYGYTF.

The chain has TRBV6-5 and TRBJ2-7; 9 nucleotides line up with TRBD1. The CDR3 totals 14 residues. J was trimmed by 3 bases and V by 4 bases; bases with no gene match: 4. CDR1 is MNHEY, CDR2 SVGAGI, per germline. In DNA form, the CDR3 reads TGTGCCAGCAGTTTGGGACAGGGTCGCTACGAGCAGTACTTC. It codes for CASSLGQGRYEQYF.

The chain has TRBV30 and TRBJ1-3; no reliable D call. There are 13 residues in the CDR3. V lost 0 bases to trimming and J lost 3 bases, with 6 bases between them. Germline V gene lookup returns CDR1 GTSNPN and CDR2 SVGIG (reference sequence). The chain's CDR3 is CAWSVLGGNTIYF. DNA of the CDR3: TGTGCCTGGAGTGTACTTGGTGGAAACACCATATATTTT. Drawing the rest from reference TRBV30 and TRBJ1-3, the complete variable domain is SQTIHQWPATLVQPVGSPLSLECTVEGTSNPNLYWYRQAAGRGLQLLFYSVGIGQISSEVPQNLSASRPQDRQFILSSKKLLLSDSGFYLCAWSVLGGNTIYFGEGSWLTVV.

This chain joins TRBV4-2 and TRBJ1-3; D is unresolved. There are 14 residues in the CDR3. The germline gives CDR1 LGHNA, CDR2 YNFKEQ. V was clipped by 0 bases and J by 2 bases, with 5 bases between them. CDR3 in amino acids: CASSQELAGNTIYF. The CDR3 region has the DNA TGTGCCAGCAGCCAAGAACTGGCTGGAAACACCATATATTTT.

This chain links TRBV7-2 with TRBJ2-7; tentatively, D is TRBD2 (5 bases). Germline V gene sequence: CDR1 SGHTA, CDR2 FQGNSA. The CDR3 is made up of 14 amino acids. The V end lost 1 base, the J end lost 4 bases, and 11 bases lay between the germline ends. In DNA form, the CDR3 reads TGTGCCAGCAGCTTAGTTCGGGGATCGTACGAGCAGTACTTC. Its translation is CASSLVRGSYEQYF.